These T cell receptor beta chains were read from a single sample in a study of blood T cell repertoires in COVID-19. The table came from immunoSEQ multiplex PCR; TCRdb's copy has only in-frame clones and leaves some out. The sample lists some 200,000 clones; around 87% were seen once. The sample consisted of PBMCs or T cells enriched from blood (not recorded which). The receptor source for this set is a man in his thirties or forties in a cohort exposed to, infected with or recovered from COVID-19 (not recorded which). Each CDR3 is given with its conserved first and last residue. A D gene is named only where the DNA matches it firmly. Clone size is shown for a subset of rows, as once, few, many or a class of expanded clone.

v_gene	d_gene	j_gene	abundance	CDR3nt	CDR3aa
TRBV6-6	-	TRBJ1-1	-	TGTGCCAGCAGTACCCCGGGTCGGAACACTGAAGCTTTCTTT	CASSTPGRNTEAFF
TRBV5-1	TRBD2	TRBJ2-3	-	TGCGCCAGCAGCGCTACGACTAGCGGCACAGATACGCAGTATTTT	CASSATTSGTDTQYF
TRBV18	TRBD2	TRBJ2-1	few	TGTGCCAGCTCACCACTTAGTTTGCGCGGGAGGGCCCCAGGTGAGCAGTTCTTC	CASSPLSLRGRAPGEQFF
TRBV12-3/TRBV12-4	-	TRBJ1-1	-	TGTGCCAGCAGTCTCGGACGGGGTGAAGCTTTCTTT	CASSLGRGEAFF
TRBV9	TRBD1	TRBJ2-1	-	TGTGCCAGCCGGGACAGCAACAATGAGCAGTTCTTC	CASRDSNNEQFF
TRBV3-1/TRBV3-2	-	TRBJ1-3	-	TGTGCCAGCAGCCAGGACCCGCCCGGTGGGCAGGGAAGTGCTGGAAACACCATATATTTT	CASSQDPPGGQGSAGNTIYF
TRBV4-3	-	TRBJ1-4	-	TGCGCCAGCAGCCAAGATTTCGGGGTGTGGGAAAAACTGTTTTTT	CASSQDFGVWEKLFF
TRBV6-5	TRBD1	TRBJ1-2	-	TGTGCCAGCAGTTACTCGACAGGGTACTATGGCTACACCTTC	CASSYSTGYYGYTF
TRBV12-3/TRBV12-4	-	TRBJ2-7	-	TGTGCCAGCAGACTTCAGACAGGTTTCGAGCAGTACTTC	CASRLQTGFEQYF
TRBV19	-	TRBJ1-1	-	TGTGCCACTCAGAGGGAACGGGGGTTAGCCTCTGAAGCTTTCTTT	CATQRERGLASEAFF
TRBV9	-	TRBJ1-6	-	TGTGCCAGCAGCGTAGGTAACGGCGGGAGCCCCTCACCCCTCCACTTT	CASSVGNGGSPSPLHF
TRBV3-1/TRBV3-2	-	TRBJ1-2	once	TGTGCCAGCAGCCTTCCAGGAATCGACGATAACTATGGCTACACCTTC	CASSLPGIDDNYGYTF
TRBV6-4	TRBD1	TRBJ2-1	few	TGTGCCAGCAGCTCGACAGGGGGCAGATCTAGGAATGAGCAGTTCTTC	CASSSTGGRSRNEQFF
TRBV2	TRBD1	TRBJ1-2	-	TGTGCCAGCAGTGGGACAGGGGATGGCTACACCTTC	CASSGTGDGYTF
TRBV23-1	TRBD1	TRBJ1-6	-	TGCGCCAGCAGTCATCTCGACAGGGTGGATTCACCCCTCCACTTT	CASSHLDRVDSPLHF
TRBV7-2	-	TRBJ2-1	-	TGTGCCAGCAGCCACTCCGGCAATGAGCAGTTCTTC	CASSHSGNEQFF
TRBV28	-	TRBJ2-7	-	TGTGCCAGCAGTTCCCCCTCTGATAGCGGAAGCTCCTACGAGCAGTACTTC	CASSSPSDSGSSYEQYF
TRBV27	TRBD2	TRBJ2-7	-	TGTGCCAGCAGTTTCTTGGGGACTAGCAAGGGCGAGCAGTACTTC	CASSFLGTSKGEQYF
TRBV27	-	TRBJ2-1	-	TGTGCCAGCAGTTTATCCCCGACTAACAATGAGCAGTTCTTC	CASSLSPTNNEQFF
TRBV19	-	TRBJ1-5	-	TGTGCCAGTACGTGGCAGGCTCGCAATCAGCCCCAGCATTTT	CASTWQARNQPQHF
TRBV11-2	TRBD2	TRBJ2-5	-	TGTGCCAGCAGCTCCGGACTAGCGGGAGGTCAAGAGACCCAGTACTTC	CASSSGLAGGQETQYF
TRBV6-6	-	TRBJ1-3	-	TGTGCCAGCAGTTCCCTGAGGCCACCAGAAAACACCATATATTTT	CASSSLRPPENTIYF
TRBV28	TRBD2	TRBJ2-2	-	TGTGCCAGCAGTTTTTTGACTAGCGGGACGGCCGGGGAGCTGTTTTTT	CASSFLTSGTAGELFF
TRBV25-1	-	TRBJ2-1	-	TGTGCCAGCAGTAAGTACGGGGGAGTCGATGAGCAGTTCTTC	CASSKYGGVDEQFF
TRBV28	TRBD1	TRBJ1-2	-	TGTGCCAGCAGTTTAGATCACAGGGGCGGGGATGGCTACACCTTC	CASSLDHRGGDGYTF
TRBV7-9	TRBD1	TRBJ2-7	-	TGTGCCAGCAGCTTAGAGGCGGCAGGGGGTGCCTACGAGCAGTACTTC	CASSLEAAGGAYEQYF
TRBV7-9	TRBD1	TRBJ1-2	-	TGTGCCAGCAGCCGAACAGGGGTTGTTGGCTACACCTTC	CASSRTGVVGYTF
TRBV6-5	TRBD1	TRBJ2-7	-	TGTGCCAGCAGTTACTCGAGGACAGGGAGCTCCTACGAGCAGTACTTC	CASSYSRTGSSYEQYF
TRBV18	TRBD1	TRBJ1-5	-	TGTGCCAGCTCACGGGGGACAGGGGGATCGGGACAGCCCCAGCATTTT	CASSRGTGGSGQPQHF
TRBV7-9	TRBD2	TRBJ2-3	-	TGTGCCAGCAGCTTGGGGACTAGCGGGAGCCGCACAGATACGCAGTATTTT	CASSLGTSGSRTDTQYF
TRBV18	TRBD1	TRBJ2-7	-	TGTGCCAGCTCACCGGGACAGGGGAACGAGCAGTACTTC	CASSPGQGNEQYF
TRBV4-1	TRBD1	TRBJ1-4	-	TGCGCCAGCAGCCAAGTGGGGCCGACAGGGGAAAAACTGTTTTTT	CASSQVGPTGEKLFF
TRBV28	-	TRBJ1-5	-	TGTGCCAGCAGTTCGGGACATCTCAATCAGCCCCAGCATTTT	CASSSGHLNQPQHF
TRBV6-5	-	TRBJ2-3	-	TGTGCCAGCAGGGCAACCGGGACAAACACAGATACGCAGTATTTT	CASRATGTNTDTQYF
TRBV9	-	TRBJ2-3	-	TGTGCCAGCAGCTACAGGTTAGGGGTCCCCGGCGCAGATACGCAGTATTTT	CASSYRLGVPGADTQYF
TRBV10-2	TRBD2	TRBJ2-7	-	TGCGCCAGCAGGGGGCGGGCGCGGGAGAACCAGTACGAGCAGTACTTC	CASRGRARENQYEQYF
TRBV6-5	TRBD1	TRBJ2-7	-	TGTGCCAGCAGTTACGGCGGGACAGGGCGCGAGCAGTACTTC	CASSYGGTGREQYF
TRBV14	-	TRBJ2-1	-	TGTGCCAGCAGTTCCCGGGACACCCTACACAATGAGCAGTTCTTC	CASSSRDTLHNEQFF
TRBV4-1	-	TRBJ2-3	-	TGCGCCAGCAGCCAAGATGCTCGACTGGGCACAGATACGCAGTATTTT	CASSQDARLGTDTQYF
TRBV6-1	-	TRBJ1-4	-	TGTGCCAGCAGTGACGGACTGCCCAATGAAAAACTGTTTTTT	CASSDGLPNEKLFF
TRBV9	-	TRBJ2-1	few	TGTGCCAGCAGCGTAATGTCAGGTGACAATGAGCAGTTCTTC	CASSVMSGDNEQFF
TRBV5-1	TRBD1	TRBJ1-1	-	TGCGCCAGCAGCTTGGTAACAGGGGGTGGGGCTGAAGCTTTCTTT	CASSLVTGGGAEAFF
TRBV15	TRBD1	TRBJ2-1	-	TGTGCCACCAGCAGTCGAGGGGGCCGCAGGGACATGAATGAGCAGTTCTTC	CATSSRGGRRDMNEQFF